A selection of T cell receptor beta chains follows, all from one sample in a study of T cells in narcolepsy. Method: immunoSEQ multiplex PCR; TCRdb's copy keeps in-frame clones and lacks some. The sample lists roughly 15,000 clones; 65% to 90% were seen once. Sequences were obtained from memory (CD45RA-) CD4+ T cells from blood. The receptors stem from a human donor in good health. CDR3s include the opening cysteine and the closing phenylalanine or tryptophan. A D gene is named only where the DNA matches it firmly. Rows may omit the clone size; those that give it use once, few, many or a size class.

V gene	clone size	D gene	J gene	CDR3 protein	CDR3 DNA
TRBV2	few	NA	TRBJ1-1	CASRGRFMNTEAFF	TGTGCCAGCAGAGGCCGGTTCATGAACACTGAAGCTTTCTTT
TRBV5-1	NA	NA	TRBJ2-1	CASSYRDPVANEQFF	TGCGCCAGCAGCTACCGGGACCCGGTCGCCAATGAGCAGTTCTTC
TRBV10-2	NA	NA	TRBJ1-1	CASREQKNTEAFF	TGCGCCAGCAGGGAACAGAAGAACACTGAAGCTTTCTTT
TRBV5-1	NA	NA	TRBJ2-7	CASSSEQGSTEQYF	TGCGCCAGCAGCTCTGAACAGGGCTCGACCGAGCAGTACTTC
TRBV19	NA	TRBD2	TRBJ2-1	CASSSLAGYNEQFF	TGTGCCAGTAGTAGTCTAGCGGGATACAATGAGCAGTTCTTC
TRBV6-5	once	NA	TRBJ1-1	CASSYLSLGLNTEAFF	TGTGCCAGCAGTTACCTCAGTCTCGGCCTGAACACTGAAGCTTTCTTT
TRBV4-1	NA	TRBD2	TRBJ2-5	CASSQDRGLAGDFETQYF	TGCGCCAGCAGCCAAGATAGGGGACTAGCGGGAGACTTTGAGACCCAGTACTTC
TRBV7-9	NA	TRBD2	TRBJ2-7	CASSLGTSGTYEQYF	TGTGCCAGCAGCTTAGGGACTAGCGGAACCTACGAGCAGTACTTC
TRBV4-3	NA	NA	TRBJ2-1	CASSQDTRSRLFF	TGCGCCAGCAGCCAAGATACGAGGTCAAGGCTGTTCTTC
TRBV5-4	NA	NA	TRBJ1-2	CASSLGQENYGYTF	TGTGCCAGCAGCTTGGGTCAGGAAAACTATGGCTACACCTTC
TRBV6-5	NA	NA	TRBJ1-5	CAMGEREPQHF	TGTGCCATGGGGGAGAGGGAGCCCCAGCATTTT
TRBV19	once	TRBD1	TRBJ2-2	CASSTPTGQGTHRSGELFF	TGTGCCAGTAGTACCCCAACGGGACAGGGGACGCACAGGTCCGGGGAGCTGTTTTTT
TRBV6-5	NA	NA	TRBJ1-5	CASSYNSLRPQHF	TGTGCCAGCAGTTACAATTCCCTGCGGCCCCAGCATTTT
TRBV30	NA	NA	TRBJ1-3	CAWSPFPAGNTIYF	TGTGCCTGGAGTCCGTTTCCCGCGGGAAACACCATATATTTT
TRBV7-9	NA	NA	TRBJ1-3	CASSLQTGAGSVGTIYF	TGTGCCAGCAGCCTCCAGACAGGCGCCGGGTCAGTGGGCACCATATATTTT
TRBV5-5	NA	NA	TRBJ2-3	CASSLGLDLADTQYF	TGTGCCAGCAGCTTGGGGCTAGATCTAGCAGATACGCAGTATTTT
TRBV11-2	NA	NA	TRBJ1-2	CASSLEAAYGYTF	TGTGCCAGCAGCTTAGAGGCAGCTTATGGCTACACCTTC
TRBV9	NA	NA	TRBJ1-3	CASSPRVASYLISGNTIYF	TGTGCCAGCAGCCCCCGTGTGGCCTCCTACCTTATCTCTGGAAACACCATATATTTT
TRBV19	NA	TRBD2	TRBJ2-1	CASSSGLARLNEQFF	TGTGCCAGTAGTTCGGGACTAGCGCGGCTCAATGAGCAGTTCTTC
TRBV7-8	NA	NA	TRBJ1-2	CASSPGHSYGYTF	TGTGCCAGCAGCCCAGGACACTCCTATGGCTACACCTTC
TRBV5-4	NA	NA	TRBJ2-5	CASSGLQETQYF	TGTGCCAGCTCAGGACTCCAAGAGACCCAGTACTTC
TRBV4-3	NA	NA	TRBJ1-2	CASSQEAGREVGYTF	TGCGCCAGCAGCCAAGAGGCGGGTAGGGAGGTTGGCTACACCTTC
TRBV6-4	NA	TRBD1	TRBJ1-6	CASRPTGDNSPLHF	TGTGCCAGCAGGCCTACAGGGGATAATTCACCCCTCCACTTT
TRBV6-6	NA	NA	TRBJ2-4	CASGSEFIQYF	TGTGCCAGCGGGTCCGAATTCATTCAGTACTTC
TRBV5-6	NA	NA	TRBJ1-2	CASSLVQGWNYGYTF	TGTGCCAGCAGCTTGGTCCAGGGTTGGAACTATGGCTACACCTTC
TRBV5-1	NA	TRBD2	TRBJ2-2	CASSYKTSGITGELFF	TGCGCCAGCAGCTATAAGACTAGCGGGATCACCGGGGAGCTGTTTTTT
TRBV5-1	NA	NA	TRBJ1-6	CASSLRTGNSPLHF	TGCGCCAGCAGCTTAAGGACGGGAAATTCACCCCTCCACTTT
TRBV2	NA	NA	TRBJ2-2	CASSAENTGELFF	TGTGCCAGCAGTGCAGAGAACACCGGGGAGCTGTTTTTT
TRBV30	NA	TRBD1	TRBJ2-7	CAWSVGTDFSYEQYF	TGTGCCTGGAGTGTTGGGACAGACTTCTCCTACGAGCAGTACTTC
TRBV30	few	NA	TRBJ1-4	CAWSLTAGTGLTNEKLFF	TGTGCCTGGAGTTTAACGGCGGGAACAGGGCTTACTAATGAAAAACTGTTTTTT
TRBV2	few	NA	TRBJ2-2	CASSPRGTNTGELFF	TGTGCCAGCAGTCCCAGGGGCACGAACACCGGGGAGCTGTTTTTT
TRBV9	NA	TRBD1	TRBJ1-1	CASSVGTGVNTEAFF	TGTGCCAGCAGCGTCGGGACAGGGGTTAACACTGAAGCTTTCTTT
TRBV7-6	few	NA	TRBJ2-5	CASSPGETQYF	TGTGCCAGCAGCCCTGGAGAGACCCAGTACTTC
TRBV5-5	NA	TRBD2	TRBJ2-5	CASSLVVSGGGTQYF	TGTGCCAGCAGCTTGGTAGTTAGCGGGGGAGGGACCCAGTACTTC
TRBV23-1	once	NA	TRBJ1-4	CASSRITTNEKLFF	TGCGCCAGCAGTCGGATAACAACTAATGAAAAACTGTTTTTT
TRBV21-1	NA	NA	TRBJ2-5	CASSKGDIPQETQYF	TGTGCCAGCAGCAAAGGGGACATTCCCCAAGAGACCCAGTACTTC
TRBV2	NA	TRBD1	TRBJ1-2	CATEDRVDMRLYTF	TGTGCCACCGAGGACAGGGTCGACATGAGGCTATACACCTTC
TRBV5-1	NA	TRBD1	TRBJ2-7	CASSTGRTGGNEQYF	TGCGCCAGCAGCACTGGGAGGACAGGGGGTAACGAGCAGTACTTC
TRBV6-6	NA	NA	TRBJ2-3	CASSLSSGISTDTQYF	TGTGCCAGCAGCCTTTCCTCAGGGATTAGCACAGATACGCAGTATTTT
TRBV5-1	NA	NA	TRBJ1-1	CASSLMQGLAFF	TGCGCCAGCAGCTTAATGCAGGGGTTAGCTTTCTTT
TRBV19	few	TRBD2	TRBJ2-6	CASRDHFGLAGEFGANVLTF	TGTGCCAGTAGAGACCACTTTGGACTAGCGGGAGAGTTTGGGGCCAACGTCCTGACTTTC
TRBV6-1	NA	NA	TRBJ1-2	CASSDGRKGGYTF	TGTGCCAGCAGTGACGGCCGGAAGGGGGGCTACACCTTC
TRBV10-3	few	NA	TRBJ1-1	CAIRMDTEAFF	TGTGCCATCAGGATGGACACGGAAGCTTTCTTT
TRBV5-1	NA	NA	TRBJ2-5	CASSLADGTQETQYF	TGCGCCAGCAGCTTGGCTGACGGAACACAAGAGACCCAGTACTTC
TRBV7-2	NA	NA	TRBJ1-5	CASSLSAGPNQPQHF	TGTGCCAGCAGCTTAAGCGCTGGGCCCAATCAGCCCCAGCATTTT